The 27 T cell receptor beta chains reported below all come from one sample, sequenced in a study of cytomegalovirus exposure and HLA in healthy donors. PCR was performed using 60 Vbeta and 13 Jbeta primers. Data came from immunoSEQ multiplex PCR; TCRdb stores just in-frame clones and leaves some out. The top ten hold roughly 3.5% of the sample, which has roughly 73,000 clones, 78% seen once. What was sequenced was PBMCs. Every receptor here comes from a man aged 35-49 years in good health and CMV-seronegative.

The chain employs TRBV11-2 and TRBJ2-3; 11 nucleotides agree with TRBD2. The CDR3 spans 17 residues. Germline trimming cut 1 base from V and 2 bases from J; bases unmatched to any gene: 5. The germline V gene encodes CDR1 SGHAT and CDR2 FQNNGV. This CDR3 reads CASSLALAGGPTDTQYF. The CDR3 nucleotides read TGTGCCAGCAGCTTAGCTCTAGCGGGGGGACCCACAGATACGCAGTATTTT.

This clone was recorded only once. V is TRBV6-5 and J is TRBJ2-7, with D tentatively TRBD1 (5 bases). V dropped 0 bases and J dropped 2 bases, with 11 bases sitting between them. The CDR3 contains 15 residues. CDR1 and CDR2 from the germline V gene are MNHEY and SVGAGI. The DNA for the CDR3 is TGTGCCAGCAGTTACTCGTCAGGGCAACCCTACGAGCAGTACTTC. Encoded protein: CASSYSSGQPYEQYF.

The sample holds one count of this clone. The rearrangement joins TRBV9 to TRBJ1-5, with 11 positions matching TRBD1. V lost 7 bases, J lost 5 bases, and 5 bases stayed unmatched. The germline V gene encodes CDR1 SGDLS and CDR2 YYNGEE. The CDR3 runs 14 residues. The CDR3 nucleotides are TGTGCCAGCGCTCGGGGACAGGGGGATCAGCCCCAGCATTTT. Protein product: CASARGQGDQPQHF.

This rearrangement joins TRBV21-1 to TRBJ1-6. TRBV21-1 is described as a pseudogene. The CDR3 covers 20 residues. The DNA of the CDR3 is TGTGCCAGCAGCCCCGGGGAGGCAGGCCTTCAGGCCCCCTATAATTCACCCCTCCACTTT. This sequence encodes CASSPGEAGLQAPYNSPLHF.

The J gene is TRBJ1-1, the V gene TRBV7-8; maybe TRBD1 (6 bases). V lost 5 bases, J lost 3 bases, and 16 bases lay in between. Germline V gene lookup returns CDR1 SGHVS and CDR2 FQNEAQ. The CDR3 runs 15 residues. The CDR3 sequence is CASSLTGPRDTEAFF. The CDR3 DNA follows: TGTGCCAGCAGCCTCACAGGGCCTCGGGACACTGAAGCTTTCTTT.

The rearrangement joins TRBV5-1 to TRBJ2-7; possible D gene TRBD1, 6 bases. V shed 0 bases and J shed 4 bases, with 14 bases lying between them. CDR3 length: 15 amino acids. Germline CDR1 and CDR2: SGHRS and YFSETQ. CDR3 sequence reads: CASSLAPQGGYEQYF. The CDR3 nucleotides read TGCGCCAGCAGCTTGGCCCCACAGGGTGGGTACGAGCAGTACTTC.

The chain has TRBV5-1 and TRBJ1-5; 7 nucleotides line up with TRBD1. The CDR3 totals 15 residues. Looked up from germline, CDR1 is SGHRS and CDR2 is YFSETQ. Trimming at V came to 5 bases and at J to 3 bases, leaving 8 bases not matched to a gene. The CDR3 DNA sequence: TGCGCCAGCAGACGTACAGGGGAGAACAATCAGCCCCAGCATTTT. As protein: CASRRTGENNQPQHF.

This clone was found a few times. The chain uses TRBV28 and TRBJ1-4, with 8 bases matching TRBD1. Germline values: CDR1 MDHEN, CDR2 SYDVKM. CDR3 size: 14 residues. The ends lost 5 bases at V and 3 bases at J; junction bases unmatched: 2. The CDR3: CASSRQGPNEKLFF. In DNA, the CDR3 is TGTGCCAGCAGTCGACAGGGGCCTAATGAAAAACTGTTTTTT.

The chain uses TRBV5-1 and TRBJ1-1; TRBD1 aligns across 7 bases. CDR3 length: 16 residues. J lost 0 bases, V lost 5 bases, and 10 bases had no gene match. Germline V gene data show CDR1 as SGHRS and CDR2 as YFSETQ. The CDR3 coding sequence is TGCGCCAGCAGTACCAAACAGACAGGGCTGAACACTGAAGCTTTCTTT. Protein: CASSTKQTGLNTEAFF.

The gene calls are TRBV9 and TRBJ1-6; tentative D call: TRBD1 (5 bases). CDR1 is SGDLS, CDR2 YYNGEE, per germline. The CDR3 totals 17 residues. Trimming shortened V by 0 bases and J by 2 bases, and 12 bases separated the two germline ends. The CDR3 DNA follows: TGTGCCAGCAGCGTAGAGCAAGGGGCAGCCTATAATTCACCCCTCCACTTT. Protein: CASSVEQGAAYNSPLHF.

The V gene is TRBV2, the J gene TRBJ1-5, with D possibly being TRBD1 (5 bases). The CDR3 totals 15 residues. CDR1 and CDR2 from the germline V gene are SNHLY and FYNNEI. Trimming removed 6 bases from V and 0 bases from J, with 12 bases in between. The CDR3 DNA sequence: TGTGCCAGCAGCGACAGATCAAATAGCAATCAGCCCCAGCATTTT. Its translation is CASSDRSNSNQPQHF.

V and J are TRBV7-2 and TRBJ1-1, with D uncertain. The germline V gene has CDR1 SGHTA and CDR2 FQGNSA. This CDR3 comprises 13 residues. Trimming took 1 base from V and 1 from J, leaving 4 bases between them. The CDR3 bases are TGTGCCAGCAGCTTAGTTAAGAACACTGAAGCTTTCTTT. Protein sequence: CASSLVKNTEAFF.

CDR3 in amino acids: CASSLEQGLDTQYF. The CDR3 bases are TGCGCCAGCAGCTTGGAACAGGGGCTAGATACGCAGTATTTT. J is TRBJ2-3 and V is TRBV5-1, with 7 bases matching TRBD1. Germline assignment: CDR1 SGHRS and CDR2 YFSETQ. The V segment lost 0 bases and the J segment 5 bases; nucleotides outside the gene matches: 3. The CDR3 runs 14 residues.

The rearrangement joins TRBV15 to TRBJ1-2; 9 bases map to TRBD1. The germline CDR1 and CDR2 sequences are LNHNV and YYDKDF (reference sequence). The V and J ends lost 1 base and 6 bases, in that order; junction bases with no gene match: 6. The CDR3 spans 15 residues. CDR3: CATSRAGTGWHGYTF. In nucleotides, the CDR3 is TGTGCCACCAGCAGAGCTGGGACAGGGTGGCATGGCTACACCTTC.

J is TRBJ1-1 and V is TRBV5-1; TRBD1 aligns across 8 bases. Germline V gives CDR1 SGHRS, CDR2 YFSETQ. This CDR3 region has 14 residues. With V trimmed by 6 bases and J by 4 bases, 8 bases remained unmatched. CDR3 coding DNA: TGCGCCAGCAACCCGGACAGGGAAGGCACTGAAGCTTTCTTT. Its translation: CASNPDREGTEAFF.

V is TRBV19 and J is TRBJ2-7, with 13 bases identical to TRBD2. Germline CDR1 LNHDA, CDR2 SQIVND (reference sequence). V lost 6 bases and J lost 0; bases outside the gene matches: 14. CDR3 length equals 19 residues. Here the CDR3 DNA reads TGTGCCAGTAGCACCCCCCCGGGACTAGCGGGGAGTAACTCCTACGAGCAGTACTTC. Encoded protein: CASSTPPGLAGSNSYEQYF. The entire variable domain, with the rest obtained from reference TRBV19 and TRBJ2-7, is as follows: DGGITQSPKYLFRKEGQNVTLSCEQNLNHDAMYWYRQDPGQGLRLIYYSQIVNDFQKGDIAEGYSVSREKKESFPLTVTSAQKNPTAFYLCASSTPPGLAGSNSYEQYFGPGTRLTVT.

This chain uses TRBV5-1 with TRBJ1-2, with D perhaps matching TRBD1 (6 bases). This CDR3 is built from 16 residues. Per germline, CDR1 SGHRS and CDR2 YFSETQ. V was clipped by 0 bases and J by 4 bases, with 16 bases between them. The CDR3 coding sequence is TGCGCCAGCAGCTTGGTTGGGGGGGCGTCCACCTATGGCTACACCTTC. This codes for CASSLVGGASTYGYTF.

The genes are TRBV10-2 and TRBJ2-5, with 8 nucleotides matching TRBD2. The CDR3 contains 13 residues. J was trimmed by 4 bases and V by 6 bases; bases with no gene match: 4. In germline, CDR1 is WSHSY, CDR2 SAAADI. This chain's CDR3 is CASRRGAGETQYF. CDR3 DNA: TGCGCCAGCAGGCGGGGGGCGGGAGAGACCCAGTACTTC.

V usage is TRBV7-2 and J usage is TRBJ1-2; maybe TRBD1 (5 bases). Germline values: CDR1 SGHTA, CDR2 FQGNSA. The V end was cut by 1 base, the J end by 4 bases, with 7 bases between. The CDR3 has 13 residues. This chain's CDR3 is CASSLGGGYGYTF. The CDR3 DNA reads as TGTGCCAGCAGCTTAGGCGGGGGCTATGGCTACACCTTC.

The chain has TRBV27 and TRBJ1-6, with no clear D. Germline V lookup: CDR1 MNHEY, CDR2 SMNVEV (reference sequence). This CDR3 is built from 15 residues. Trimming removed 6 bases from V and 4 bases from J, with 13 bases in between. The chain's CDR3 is CASRMQSLYNSPLHF. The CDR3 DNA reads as TGTGCCAGCAGGATGCAGTCTCTTTATAATTCACCCCTCCACTTT.

CDR3 amino acids: CASSLSSPYEQYF. The CDR3, as DNA: TGTGCCAGCAGCTTAAGCTCCCCTTACGAGCAGTACTTC. V usage is TRBV7-6 and J usage is TRBJ2-7; D unresolved. From germline, CDR1 is SGHVS and CDR2 FNYEAQ. The CDR3 spans 13 residues. Trimming cost V 2 bases and J 4 bases, with 9 bases left between them.

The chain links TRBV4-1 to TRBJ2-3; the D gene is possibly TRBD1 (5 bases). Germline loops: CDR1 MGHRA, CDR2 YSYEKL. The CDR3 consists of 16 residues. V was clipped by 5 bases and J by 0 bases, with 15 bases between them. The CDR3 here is CASSGWVRGSTDTQYF. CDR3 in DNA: TGCGCCAGCAGCGGGTGGGTTAGGGGAAGCACAGATACGCAGTATTTT.

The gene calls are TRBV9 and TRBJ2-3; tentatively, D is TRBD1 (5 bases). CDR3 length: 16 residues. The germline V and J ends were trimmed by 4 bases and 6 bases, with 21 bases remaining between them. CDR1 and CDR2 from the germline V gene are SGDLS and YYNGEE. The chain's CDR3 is CASSFTPAPRADTQYF. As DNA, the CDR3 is TGTGCCAGCAGCTTCACTCCTGCTCCCAGGGCGGATACGCAGTATTTT.

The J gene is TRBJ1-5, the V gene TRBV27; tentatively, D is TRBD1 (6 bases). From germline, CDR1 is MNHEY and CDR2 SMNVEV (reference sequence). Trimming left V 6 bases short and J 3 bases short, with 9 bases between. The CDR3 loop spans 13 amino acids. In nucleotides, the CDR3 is TGTGCCAGCAGCGGACAGTTCAATCAGCCCCAGCATTTT. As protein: CASSGQFNQPQHF.

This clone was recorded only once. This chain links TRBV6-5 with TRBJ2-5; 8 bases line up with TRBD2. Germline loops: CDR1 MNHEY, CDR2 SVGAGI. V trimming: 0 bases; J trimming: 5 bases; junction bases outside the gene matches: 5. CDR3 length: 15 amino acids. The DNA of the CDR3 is TGTGCCAGCAGTTACTCCGGGGGCGGGGGGGAGACCCAGTACTTC. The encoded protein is CASSYSGGGGETQYF.

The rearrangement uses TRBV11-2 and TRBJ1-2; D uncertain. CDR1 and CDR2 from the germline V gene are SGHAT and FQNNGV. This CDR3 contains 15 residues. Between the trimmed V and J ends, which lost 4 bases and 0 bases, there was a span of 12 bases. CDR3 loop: CASSSPRGSNYGYTF. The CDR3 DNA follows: TGTGCCAGCAGCTCCCCCCGGGGTTCTAACTATGGCTACACCTTC.

The CDR3 here is CASSEWGRLAGGPGTQYF. CDR3 DNA: TGTGCCAGCAGTGAATGGGGGAGACTAGCGGGGGGTCCCGGTACGCAGTATTTT. The V gene is TRBV2, the J gene TRBJ2-3; TRBD2 agrees at 13 bases. There are 18 residues in the CDR3. Germline CDR1 is SNHLY and CDR2 is FYNNEI. With 2 bases clipped from V and 8 bases from J, the junction kept 13 bases outside the gene matches.